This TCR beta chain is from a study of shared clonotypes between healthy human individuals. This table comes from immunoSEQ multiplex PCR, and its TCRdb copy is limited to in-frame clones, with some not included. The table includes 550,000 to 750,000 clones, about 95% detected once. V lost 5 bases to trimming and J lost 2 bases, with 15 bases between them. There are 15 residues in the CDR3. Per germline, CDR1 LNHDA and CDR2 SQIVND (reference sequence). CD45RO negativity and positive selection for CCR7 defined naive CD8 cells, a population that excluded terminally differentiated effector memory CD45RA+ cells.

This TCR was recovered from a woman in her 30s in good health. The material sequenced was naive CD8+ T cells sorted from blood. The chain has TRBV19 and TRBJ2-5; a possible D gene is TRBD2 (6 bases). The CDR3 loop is CASSGFAGIQETQYF. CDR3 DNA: TGTGCCAGTAGTGGGTTCGCGGGGATTCAAGAGACCCAGTACTTC.